This T cell receptor beta chain was obtained from a study of blood T cell repertoires in COVID-19. Whole-study context: Some COVID-19 samples were acute and others convalescent; all came from the United States, Italy and Spain.

Profiled with immunoSEQ multiplex PCR; TCRdb holds only in-frame clones, not every one. This table holds approximately 100,000 clones, roughly 80% found once. Germline values: CDR1 SEHNR, CDR2 FQNEAQ (reference sequence). CDR3 size: 12 residues. V shed 5 bases and J shed 3 bases, with 6 bases lying between them. The source is a woman in her fifties or sixties with acute or convalescent COVID-19. Specimen: peripheral blood. This chain connects TRBV7-9 to TRBJ2-3; D not resolved. The CDR3 DNA reads as TGTGCCAGCAGCCGACTGACAGATACGCAGTATTTT. Protein sequence: CASSRLTDTQYF.